Following are 30 T cell receptor beta chains from one sample sequenced in a study of blood T cell repertoires in COVID-19. TCRdb's copy holds only in-frame clones and misses some; the assay was immunoSEQ multiplex PCR. The table has 150,000 to 200,000 clones, around 83% seen once. Sample: peripheral blood. These receptors came from a human donor in a cohort sampled during active COVID-19.

This CDR3 is CASSRIAGAEQFF. CDR3 bases: TGCGCCAGCAGCCGAATAGCGGGAGCTGAGCAGTTCTTC. This rearrangement joins TRBV4-3 to TRBJ2-1, with 9 bases that match TRBD2. The CDR3 has 13 residues. V shed 4 bases and J 9 bases; nucleotides not matched to a gene: 4. Germline CDR1 is LGHNA and CDR2 is YSLEER.

This clone was counted only a few times. The gene calls are TRBV7-3 and TRBJ2-2; TRBD2 matches at 8 bases. This CDR3 is built from 16 residues. The J segment lost 6 bases and the V segment lost 1 base, leaving 7 bases of the junction unmatched. Germline V gene lookup returns CDR1 SGHTA and CDR2 FQGTGA. In nucleotides, the CDR3 is TGTGCCAGCAGCTTAAGAGACGGGAGGGCCGCCGGGGAGCTGTTTTTT. It codes for CASSLRDGRAAGELFF.

The V and J genes are TRBV5-1 and TRBJ1-2, with 7 bases identical to TRBD1. Trimming cost V 0 bases and J 5 bases; bases outside gene matches: 4. This CDR3 is built from 14 residues. From germline, CDR1 is SGHRS and CDR2 YFSETQ. CDR3 DNA: TGCGCCAGCAGCTTGGGGGACAGTGGATATGGCTACACCTTC. It encodes CASSLGDSGYGYTF.

This clone was recorded only once. The CDR3 is CASSQDRGTPYEQYF. CDR3 nucleotide sequence: TGCGCCAGCAGCCAAGATAGAGGGACACCTTACGAGCAGTACTTC. This chain joins TRBV4-1 and TRBJ2-7; D is perhaps TRBD1 (6 bases). The CDR3 spans 15 residues. The germline V gene encodes CDR1 MGHRA and CDR2 YSYEKL. Trimming removed 0 bases from V and 4 bases from J, with 13 bases in between.

The chain links TRBV24-1 to TRBJ1-1, with TRBD1 identical over 7 bases. The J segment lost 10 bases and the V segment lost 3 bases, leaving 7 bases of the junction unmatched. This CDR3 contains 13 residues. Germline V lookup: CDR1 KGHDR, CDR2 SFDVKD. CDR3 in DNA: TGTGCCACCAGTGATAAACGACAGGGACGAGCTTTCTTT. Protein: CATSDKRQGRAFF.

The chain employs TRBV6-5 and TRBJ1-5; weak D call: TRBD1 (5 bases). The CDR3 runs 15 residues. Germline V gene data show CDR1 as MNHEY and CDR2 as SVGAGI. Between the trimmed V and J ends, which lost 7 bases and 0 bases, there was a span of 13 bases. CDR3 sequence reads: CASKDSPNSNQPQHF. The CDR3 DNA reads as TGTGCCAGCAAAGACAGCCCTAATAGCAATCAGCCCCAGCATTTT.

The V gene is TRBV13, the J gene TRBJ2-5; possible D gene TRBD2, 6 bases. The CDR3 covers 14 residues. V lost 0 bases and J 1 base, leaving 6 bases between the germline ends. The V gene's germline CDR1 is PRHDT and CDR2 FYEKMQ (reference sequence). This CDR3 is CASSLGGGQETQYF. CDR3 DNA sequence: TGTGCCAGCAGCTTAGGCGGGGGCCAAGAGACCCAGTACTTC.

This clone was counted a few times. The V gene is TRBV14, the J gene TRBJ1-2, with D possibly matching TRBD1 (5 bases). Germline V lookup: CDR1 SGHDN, CDR2 FVKESK. CDR3 length: 13 residues. Trimming took off 0 bases at V and 9 bases at J, with 11 bases between the two ends. The CDR3 nucleotides are TGTGCCAGCAGCCAAGATTTGGGGGGAAGCTACACCTTC. It is translated as CASSQDLGGSYTF.

The chain couples TRBV9 to TRBJ1-1; possibly TRBD1 for D (5 bases). Trimming left V 3 bases short and J 0 bases short, with 15 bases between. The CDR3 is 16 residues long. Germline V lookup: CDR1 SGDLS, CDR2 YYNGEE. CDR3 DNA: TGTGCCAGCAGCGCCTCCGGGGGAGGGCTGAACACTGAAGCTTTCTTT. Translation gives CASSASGGGLNTEAFF.

J is TRBJ1-4 and V is TRBV28, with TRBD1 matching 10 bases. Germline assignment: CDR1 MDHEN and CDR2 SYDVKM. V lost 6 bases and J lost 0; bases outside the gene matches: 7. CDR3 size: 17 residues. The CDR3 DNA sequence: TGTGCCAGCAGGTACCGGGACAGGGGTGCAACTAATGAAAAACTGTTTTTT. Its translation is CASRYRDRGATNEKLFF.

V gene TRBV5-6 combines with J gene TRBJ2-5; D uncertain. V lost 2 bases and J lost 6, with 5 bases in between. CDR1 and CDR2 from the germline V gene are SGHDT and YYEEEE. The CDR3 consists of 11 residues. The CDR3 bases are TGTGCCAGCAGCTTCCTAAAGACCCAGTACTTC. As protein: CASSFLKTQYF.

J is TRBJ1-1 and V is TRBV7-6; possible D gene TRBD1, 5 bases. Looked up from germline, CDR1 is SGHVS and CDR2 is FNYEAQ. Trimming took off 1 base at V and 0 bases at J, with 15 bases between the two ends. This CDR3 has 17 amino acids. CDR3 DNA sequence: TGTGCCAGCAGCTTAGTCGCAGGGCCCTACATGAACACTGAAGCTTTCTTT. Residues: CASSLVAGPYMNTEAFF.

The V gene is TRBV29-1, the J gene TRBJ2-7; 11 bases fit TRBD2. CDR3 length: 13 residues. Germline assignment: CDR1 SQVTM and CDR2 ANQGSEA. Unmatched junction bases numbered 4, after V lost 5 bases and J lost 4 bases. In DNA form, the CDR3 reads TGCAGCGTTATCACTAGCGGGGGTTACGAGCAGTACTTC. As protein: CSVITSGGYEQYF.

V and J are TRBV19 and TRBJ2-7, with TRBD2 matching over 11 bases. The V gene end was trimmed by 0 bases and the J gene end by 5 bases; junction bases not matched to a gene: 9. The germline V gene encodes CDR1 LNHDA and CDR2 SQIVND (reference sequence). The CDR3 sequence is 17 residues long. CDR3 amino acids: CASSIDLETSGTDEQYF. The CDR3 DNA sequence: TGTGCCAGTAGTATAGATCTGGAGACTAGCGGGACCGACGAGCAGTACTTC.

The chain combines TRBV2 with TRBJ2-1, with D possibly TRBD2 on 6 matching bases. The V gene lost 7 bases and the J gene lost 3 bases, with 10 bases spanning the gap. The CDR3 consists of 13 residues. Germline loops: CDR1 SNHLY, CDR2 FYNNEI. CDR3 region: CASKGGLYNEQFF. CDR3 bases: TGTGCCAGCAAAGGAGGGCTCTACAATGAGCAGTTCTTC. Based on the CDR3 plus reference TRBV2 and TRBJ2-1, the full variable domain is EPEVTQTPSHQVTQMGQEVILRCVPISNHLYFYWYRQILGQKVEFLVSFYNNEISEKSEIFDDQFSVERPDGSNFTLKIRSTKLEDSAMYFCASKGGLYNEQFFGPGTRLTVL.

The genes are TRBV27 and TRBJ2-5; 10 bases map to TRBD1. The CDR3 sequence is 15 residues long. Trimming cost V 4 bases and J 4 bases; bases outside gene matches: 6. Germline V gene sequence: CDR1 MNHEY, CDR2 SMNVEV (reference sequence). This CDR3 reads CASSSPGQGSETQYF. The CDR3 region has the DNA TGTGCCAGCAGTTCTCCGGGACAGGGGTCAGAGACCCAGTACTTC.

The chain is built from TRBV29-1 and TRBJ2-7; TRBD2 might be the D (5 bases). This CDR3 has 14 residues. The germline V and J ends were trimmed by 6 bases and 3 bases, with 18 bases remaining between them. Germline assignment: CDR1 SQVTM and CDR2 ANQGSEA. The chain's CDR3 is CSVTLATSYYEQYF. CDR3 sequence (DNA): TGCAGCGTCACGCTAGCCACCAGTTACTACGAGCAGTACTTC.

This rearrangement joins TRBV3-1 (or the pseudogene TRBV3-2) to TRBJ2-5; 11 nucleotides align to TRBD2. The CDR3 sequence is 18 residues long. V shed 0 bases, J shed 2 bases, and the junction held 8 bases outside the gene matches. CDR1 and CDR2 (germline): LGHDT, YNNKEL (reference sequence). The CDR3 nucleotides are TGTGCCAGCAGCCAAGATTCACCGGGACTAGCGGCTCAAGAGACCCAGTACTTC. Its protein is CASSQDSPGLAAQETQYF.

This chain connects TRBV5-6 to TRBJ2-1, with D perhaps matching TRBD2 (6 bases). V dropped 1 base and J dropped 3 bases, with 17 bases sitting between them. The CDR3 totals 17 residues. Germline-derived CDR1 and CDR2 are SGHDT and YYEEEE. The CDR3 DNA reads as TGTGCCAGCAGCTTGTATTCGACGGGACTCCTCTACAATGAGCAGTTCTTC. Translation gives CASSLYSTGLLYNEQFF.

This clone was observed a single time. The genes are TRBV9 and TRBJ2-3; 12 nucleotides match TRBD2. Trimming at V came to 7 bases and at J to 4 bases, leaving 4 bases not matched to a gene. This CDR3 comprises 14 residues. The germline V gene has CDR1 SGDLS and CDR2 YYNGEE. In DNA, the CDR3 is TGTGCCAGCTGCGGGACTAGCGGGCCAGATACGCAGTATTTT. Protein: CASCGTSGPDTQYF. The full variable domain, rest sourced from reference TRBV9 and TRBJ2-3, is DSGVTQTPKHLITATGQRVTLRCSPRSGDLSVYWYQQSLDQGLQFLIQYYNGEERAKGNILERFSAQQFPDLHSELNLSSLELGDSALYFCASCGTSGPDTQYFGPGTRLTVL.

The V and J genes are TRBV28 and TRBJ2-7; 11 nucleotides align to TRBD2. Germline loops: CDR1 MDHEN, CDR2 SYDVKM. V shed 4 bases, J shed 4 bases, and the junction held 3 bases outside the gene matches. The CDR3 runs 14 residues. CDR3 sequence: CASSSGLAGYEQYF. The CDR3 coding sequence is TGTGCCAGCAGTTCCGGACTAGCGGGTTACGAGCAGTACTTC.

This CDR3 is CASSPGTALYEQYF. For the CDR3, the DNA is TGTGCCAGCAGTCCCGGGACAGCCCTCTACGAGCAGTACTTC. The chain couples TRBV27 to TRBJ2-7; 7 bases line up with TRBD1. After removal of 5 bases from V and 3 bases from J, the junction contained 7 bases not matched to a gene. Germline loops: CDR1 MNHEY, CDR2 SMNVEV (reference sequence). The CDR3 runs to 14 residues.

The chain employs TRBV19 and TRBJ2-3; possible D gene TRBD2, 6 bases. Per the germline V gene, CDR1 is LNHDA and CDR2 is SQIVND (reference sequence). V was trimmed by 2 bases and J by 0 bases, leaving 9 bases between them. The CDR3 covers 15 residues. The CDR3 reads CASSIWGVSTDTQYF. Written as DNA, the CDR3 is TGTGCCAGTAGTATATGGGGGGTCAGCACAGATACGCAGTATTTT.

This clone occurred once. The chain couples TRBV6-5 to TRBJ2-4; TRBD2 is a possible D gene (5 bases). Germline values: CDR1 MNHEY, CDR2 SVGAGI. The CDR3 totals 15 residues. Trimming stripped 6 bases from V and 2 bases from J, with 14 bases between. The CDR3 loop reads CASSGVGDPKNIQYF. CDR3 DNA: TGTGCCAGCAGCGGGGTCGGAGACCCCAAAAACATTCAGTACTTC.

The count of this clone is one. DNA for the CDR3: TGTGCCAGCAGCTTAAAGGGAGGGGTCCATGAGCAGTTCTTC. It specifies CASSLKGGVHEQFF. The chain is built from TRBV11-3 and TRBJ2-1; 7 nucleotides agree with TRBD2. CDR1 and CDR2 from the germline V gene are SGHNT and YENEEA. J gave up 8 bases and V 2 bases, and 6 bases lay outside the gene matches. The CDR3 covers 14 residues.

The genes are TRBV3-1 (or the pseudogene TRBV3-2) and TRBJ2-7, with D perhaps matching TRBD1 (5 bases). Trimming stripped 0 bases from V and 4 bases from J, with 10 bases between. CDR3 length: 14 residues. Germline V gene lookup returns CDR1 LGHDT and CDR2 YNNKEL (reference sequence). CDR3 DNA sequence: TGTGCCAGCAGCCAAGAAAGCAGGGCGTACGAGCAGTACTTC. It codes for CASSQESRAYEQYF.

Only one count was recorded for this clone. This sequence joins TRBV6-5 and TRBJ2-4; TRBD1 aligns across 11 bases. The length of the CDR3 is 15 residues. After removal of 0 bases from V and 9 bases from J, the junction contained 4 bases not matched to a gene. Germline CDR1 and CDR2: MNHEY and SVGAGI. CDR3 coding DNA: TGTGCCAGCAGTTACTCTACGGGACAGGGGGGCATTCAGTACTTC. Protein sequence: CASSYSTGQGGIQYF.

This chain connects TRBV6-2 or TRBV6-3 to TRBJ1-5, with D hard to call. Trimming took off 0 bases at V and 6 bases at J, with 12 bases between the two ends. This CDR3 is 15 amino acids long. Germline V CDR1 and CDR2: MNHEY, SVGEGT. CDR3 region: CASSYSTWSAQPQHF. CDR3 sequence (DNA): TGTGCCAGCAGTTACTCGACTTGGTCGGCTCAGCCCCAGCATTTT.

The rearrangement links TRBV10-3 to TRBJ2-7; 8 bases are a match to TRBD1. The trim removed 6 bases at V and 4 bases at J, leaving 5 bases unmatched. This CDR3 comprises 13 residues. CDR1 and CDR2 from the germline V gene are ENHRY and SYGVKD. DNA of the CDR3: TGTGCCATCAGCAGGGGGCTGATTTACGAGCAGTACTTC. Its protein is CAISRGLIYEQYF.

V is TRBV27 and J is TRBJ2-3; TRBD2 matches 9 bases. The CDR3 sequence is 14 residues long. The V segment lost 7 bases and the J segment 1 base; nucleotides outside the gene matches: 3. In germline, CDR1 is MNHEY, CDR2 SMNVEV (reference sequence). The CDR3 DNA is TGTGCCAGCAAAGAGCGGGGGGGCACAGATACGCAGTATTTT. Protein product: CASKERGGTDTQYF.